The 18 T cell receptor beta chains given below trace back to one sample, sequenced in a study of OX40 agonist ivuxolimab in advanced cancers. Generated by immunoSEQ multiplex PCR, the TCRdb table keeps only in-frame clones and is missing some. Of 45,000 or so clones in the sample, roughly 90% were seen once. The sequenced sample was CD4+ or CD8+ T cells sorted from blood, obtained in a trial of the OX40 agonist ivuxolimab. The source of these receptors is an adult with an advanced solid tumor such as melanoma, head and neck, liver or kidney cancer.

This sequence joins TRBV4-1 and TRBJ2-3; TRBD2 might be the D (6 bases). Germline V gene sequence: CDR1 MGHRA, CDR2 YSYEKL. V lost 6 bases, J lost 7 bases, and 14 bases lay in between. The CDR3 spans 13 residues. The CDR3 loop is CASRGSSDNTQYF. CDR3 bases: TGCGCCAGCAGAGGATCTAGCGACAATACGCAGTATTTT.

This chain uses TRBV4-1 with TRBJ1-6, with 8 bases fitting TRBD1. The CDR3 is 14 residues long. The V segment lost 8 bases and the J segment 9 bases; nucleotides outside the gene matches: 9. Germline V gives CDR1 MGHRA, CDR2 YSYEKL. In nucleotides, the CDR3 is TGCGCCAGCGCCGGGACAGGAGAAGTTTCACCCCTCCACTTT. Protein: CASAGTGEVSPLHF.

The V gene is TRBV27, the J gene TRBJ1-1; D not certain. CDR1 and CDR2 from the germline V gene are MNHEY and SMNVEV (reference sequence). The CDR3 is made up of 12 amino acids. V lost 4 bases to trimming and J lost 5 bases, with 8 bases between them. The CDR3: CASSSPTTEAFF. CDR3 in DNA: TGTGCCAGCAGTTCCCCCACAACTGAAGCTTTCTTT.

The chain recombines TRBV27 with TRBJ2-3, with unresolved D. The CDR3 length is 13 residues. Germline V lookup: CDR1 MNHEY, CDR2 SMNVEV (reference sequence). V dropped 1 base and J dropped 4 bases, with 6 bases sitting between them. The CDR3 DNA reads as TGTGCCAGCAGTTTATTGAACCCAGATACGCAGTATTTT. Translation: CASSLLNPDTQYF.

The rearrangement links TRBV10-3 to TRBJ1-2; TRBD1 matches at 9 bases. Germline V gives CDR1 ENHRY, CDR2 SYGVKD. The CDR3 has 13 residues. Trimming removed 7 bases from V and 7 bases from J; junction bases left unmatched: 7. Written as DNA, the CDR3 is TGTGCCATCATCGAGGACAGGGGTAGTGGCTACACCTTC. The encoded protein is CAIIEDRGSGYTF.

The gene calls are TRBV7-9 and TRBJ1-2; D is possibly TRBD1 (6 bases). The CDR3 has 19 residues. Germline-derived CDR1 and CDR2 are SEHNR and FQNEAQ (reference sequence). Trimming shortened V by 5 bases and J by 3 bases, and 28 bases separated the two germline ends. The CDR3 is CASSSPQSGRGPPYYGYTF. In DNA, the CDR3 is TGTGCCAGCAGCAGTCCTCAATCGGGCAGGGGTCCACCCTACTATGGCTACACCTTC.

The chain combines TRBV7-6 with TRBJ2-7; 8 nucleotides align to TRBD1. Germline-derived CDR1 and CDR2 are SGHVS and FNYEAQ. The CDR3 is 17 amino acids. The J segment lost 7 bases and the V segment lost 5 bases, leaving 19 bases of the junction unmatched. The CDR3 sequence is CASSQRELTGVSTEQYF. CDR3 DNA sequence: TGTGCCAGCAGCCAAAGAGAATTGACAGGGGTTTCTACGGAGCAGTACTTC. The full variable domain, rest sourced from reference TRBV7-6 and TRBJ2-7, is GAGVSQSPRYKVTKRGQDVALRCDPISGHVSLYWYRQALGQGPEFLTYFNYEAQQDKSGLPNDRFSAERPEGSISTLTIQRTEQRDSAMYRCASSQRELTGVSTEQYFGPGTRLTVT.

V is TRBV11-3 and J is TRBJ2-1, with D possibly matching TRBD2 (6 bases). V was clipped by 5 bases and J by 6 bases, with 11 bases between them. CDR1 SGHNT and CDR2 YENEEA come from the germline V gene. The CDR3 covers 13 residues. The CDR3 spells CASSERDSNEQFF. The CDR3 bases are TGTGCCAGCAGCGAGAGGGACTCCAATGAGCAGTTCTTC.

This clone showed up just once. In DNA, the CDR3 is TGTGCCAGCAGCTTACGAACCTCTGGGGCCAACGTCCTGACTTTC. As protein: CASSLRTSGANVLTF. The chain has TRBV7-9 and TRBJ2-6; D ambiguous. The germline CDR1 and CDR2 sequences are SEHNR and FQNEAQ (reference sequence). Trimming took off 2 bases at V and 0 bases at J, with 5 bases between the two ends. The CDR3 spans 15 residues.

Here the CDR3 reads CASLRPNTEAFF. CDR3 bases: TGTGCCAGCTTGCGGCCGAACACTGAAGCTTTCTTT. V and J are TRBV2 and TRBJ1-1; D uncertain. CDR3 length equals 12 residues. CDR1 and CDR2 from the germline V gene are SNHLY and FYNNEI. V was cut by 8 bases and J by 1 base, with 8 bases left in between.

The V gene is TRBV7-9, the J gene TRBJ2-1, with D possibly being TRBD1 (6 bases). V was clipped by 0 bases and J by 4 bases, with 10 bases between them. The CDR3 runs 15 residues. Germline V CDR1 and CDR2: SEHNR, FQNEAQ (reference sequence). The CDR3 DNA reads as TGTGCCAGCAGCTTAGCCGCGACAGGATACAATGAGCAGTTCTTC. Its translation: CASSLAATGYNEQFF. Full variable domain (missing parts from reference TRBV7-9 and TRBJ2-1): DTGVSQNPRHKITKRGQNVTFRCDPISEHNRLYWYRQTLGQGPEFLTYFQNEAQLEKSRLLSDRFSAERPKGSFSTLEIQRTEQGDSAMYLCASSLAATGYNEQFFGPGTRLTVL.

The chain combines TRBV7-9 with TRBJ2-5; 8 bases agree with TRBD2. The CDR3 totals 15 residues. V lost 3 bases to trimming and J lost 4 bases; unmatched junction nucleotides: 7. The V gene's germline CDR1 is SEHNR and CDR2 FQNEAQ (reference sequence). The CDR3 DNA sequence: TGTGCCAGCAGCTTCCTTAGCGGGACGGGAGAGACCCAGTACTTC. Translation: CASSFLSGTGETQYF.

The chain combines TRBV9 with TRBJ2-7; D is possibly TRBD2 (6 bases). This CDR3 is 16 amino acids long. V lost 3 bases and J lost 6, with 22 bases in between. The germline CDR1 and CDR2 sequences are SGDLS and YYNGEE. The CDR3 loop is CASSAYQGSGLLEQYF. DNA of the CDR3: TGTGCCAGCAGCGCATACCAAGGATCGGGACTTCTCGAGCAGTACTTC.

The rearrangement joins TRBV9 to TRBJ2-4; D may be TRBD2 (6 bases). CDR1 is SGDLS, CDR2 YYNGEE, per germline. The V and J ends lost 4 bases and 5 bases respectively, with 25 bases between them. CDR3 length: 18 amino acids. As DNA, the CDR3 is TGTGCCAGCAGCCCCAACTACGCGGGGCCCTCTGGGGAAAACATTCAGTACTTC. Encoded protein: CASSPNYAGPSGENIQYF.

The chain couples TRBV10-3 to TRBJ2-2; weak D call: TRBD1 (6 bases). CDR1 is ENHRY and CDR2 is SYGVKD in the germline V gene. Between the trimmed V and J ends, which lost 7 bases and 6 bases, there was a span of 18 bases. This CDR3 spans 15 amino acids. CDR3 residues: CAINYAGVQAGELFF. The DNA of the CDR3 is TGTGCCATCAATTACGCAGGGGTCCAAGCCGGGGAGCTGTTTTTT.

This sequence joins TRBV19 and TRBJ1-3; 7 bases match TRBD1. The CDR3 is 18 residues long. Germline CDR1 is LNHDA and CDR2 is SQIVND (reference sequence). The ends lost 3 bases at V and 0 bases at J; junction bases unmatched: 11. The CDR3 sequence: CASSILGTAYPSGNTIYF. The CDR3 DNA reads TGTGCCAGTAGTATTTTAGGGACAGCTTATCCCTCTGGAAACACCATATATTTT.

The chain couples TRBV6-1 to TRBJ2-7; D gene uncertain. Trimming removed 3 bases at V and 6 bases at J, with 12 bases between. Germline CDR1 is MNHNS and CDR2 is SASEGT. The CDR3 length is 13 residues. The DNA of the CDR3 is TGTGCCAGCAGTGACGGCATTCGAGGCGAGCAGTACTTC. Translated, it gives CASSDGIRGEQYF.

V gene TRBV19 combines with J gene TRBJ1-1; no firm D call. With 6 bases removed from V and 0 bases from J, the gap between germline ends came to 8 bases. The CDR3 spans 13 residues. Germline assignment: CDR1 LNHDA and CDR2 SQIVND (reference sequence). The CDR3 sequence is CASSPQVNTEAFF. In nucleotides, the CDR3 is TGTGCCAGTAGCCCACAAGTGAACACTGAAGCTTTCTTT.